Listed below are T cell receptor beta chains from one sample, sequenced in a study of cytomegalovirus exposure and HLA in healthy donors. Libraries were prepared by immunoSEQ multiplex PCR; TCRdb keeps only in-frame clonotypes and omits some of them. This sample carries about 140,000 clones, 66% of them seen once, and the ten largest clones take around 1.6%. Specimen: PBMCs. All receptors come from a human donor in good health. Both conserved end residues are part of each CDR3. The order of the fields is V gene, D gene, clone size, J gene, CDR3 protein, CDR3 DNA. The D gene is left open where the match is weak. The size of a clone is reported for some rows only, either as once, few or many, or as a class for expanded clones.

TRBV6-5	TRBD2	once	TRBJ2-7	CASSYSAGGEYEQYF	TGTGCCAGCAGTTACTCAGCTGGGGGGGAGTACGAGCAGTACTTC
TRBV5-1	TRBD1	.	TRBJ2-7	CASSMQDREVDEQYF	TGCGCCAGCAGCATGCAGGACAGGGAGGTCGACGAGCAGTACTTC
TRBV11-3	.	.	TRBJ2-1	CASSLASYNEQFF	TGTGCCAGCAGCTTAGCTTCGTACAATGAGCAGTTCTTC
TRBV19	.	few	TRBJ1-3	CASSTLQGSSGNTIYF	TGTGCCAGTAGTACCCTTCAAGGGAGCTCTGGAAACACCATATATTTT
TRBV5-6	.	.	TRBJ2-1	CASIPTGSKLEQFF	TGTGCCAGCATCCCGACGGGGAGTAAGCTTGAGCAGTTCTTC
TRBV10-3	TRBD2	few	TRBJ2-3	CAISGSGTSTSRDTQYF	TGTGCCATCAGTGGGAGCGGGACTAGTACTTCTCGGGATACGCAGTATTTT
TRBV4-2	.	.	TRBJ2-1	CASSQDRGTYNEQFF	TGTGCCAGCAGCCAAGATCGGGGAACCTACAATGAGCAGTTCTTC
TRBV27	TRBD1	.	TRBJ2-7	CASKAGGDLGEQYF	TGTGCCAGCAAGGCAGGGGGCGATTTGGGCGAGCAGTACTTC
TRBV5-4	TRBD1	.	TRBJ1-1	CASRLTGTGRLNTEAFF	TGTGCCAGCAGACTGACCGGGACAGGGCGCCTAAACACTGAAGCTTTCTTT
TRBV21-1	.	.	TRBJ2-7	CASSKSFNKLRIEQYF	TGTGCCAGCAGCAAAAGCTTTAACAAACTACGAATCGAGCAGTACTTC
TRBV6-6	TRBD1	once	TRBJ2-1	CASSSDRAQFF	TGTGCCAGCAGTTCCGACAGGGCCCAGTTCTTC
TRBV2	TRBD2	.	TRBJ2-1	CASSGSGTYNEQFF	TGTGCCAGCAGTGGTAGCGGGACCTACAATGAGCAGTTCTTC
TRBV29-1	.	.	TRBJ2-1	CSVRGGPRGGEQFF	TGCAGCGTCAGGGGCGGGCCCCGAGGGGGTGAGCAGTTCTTC
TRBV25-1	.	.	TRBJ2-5	CASTSSWGVASQETQYF	TGTGCCAGCACCTCCTCCTGGGGGGTAGCAAGCCAAGAGACCCAGTACTTC
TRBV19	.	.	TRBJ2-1	CASSIDPAWPQGGTYNEQFF	TGTGCCAGTAGTATAGATCCGGCGTGGCCGCAAGGGGGTACCTACAATGAGCAGTTCTTC
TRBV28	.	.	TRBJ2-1	CASSRNNEQFF	TGTGCCAGCAGCCGTAACAATGAGCAGTTCTTC
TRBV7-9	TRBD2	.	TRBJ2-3	CASSSVTSGDTQYF	TGTGCCAGCAGCTCAGTGACTAGCGGAGATACGCAGTATTTT